These 14 T cell receptor beta chains originate from one sample sequenced in a study of neurological immune-mediated disorders. Using its own MiXCR run on the 5' RACE reads, TCRdb lists one record per CDR3 protein. This table has roughly 80,000 distinct CDR3 sequences, around 9.9% appearing once. Input material: PBMCs. These receptors were taken from a man aged 50 to 60 in good health.

This clonotype was observed many times. The chain combines TRBV6-2 or TRBV6-3 with TRBJ2-2; 10 bases align to TRBD2. The germline CDR1 and CDR2 sequences are MNHEY and SVGEGT. V lost 6 bases, J lost 6 bases, and 10 bases stayed unmatched. The CDR3 runs 16 residues. The CDR3 DNA reads TGTGCCAGCAGCCGGTATCTAGCGGGAGAACCCGGGGAGCTGTTTTTT. It translates to CASSRYLAGEPGELFF.

On this clonotype: The junction does not match germline at one end; this may be a read error. The chain is built from TRBV24-1 and TRBJ2-5; tentatively, D is TRBD1 (5 bases). Germline CDR1 is KGHDR and CDR2 is SFDVKD. The CDR3 sequence is 15 residues long. The CDR3 reads CDTSDLQVPGETQYF. CDR3 in DNA: TGCGACACCAGTGATCTACAGGTCCCGGGAGAGACCCAGTACTTC.

This clonotype was seen ten or more times. The V and J genes are TRBV29-1 and TRBJ2-5; D is unresolved. The CDR3 extends over 10 amino acids. Germline CDR1 is SQVTM and CDR2 is ANQGSEA. Trimming removed 7 bases at V and 0 bases at J, with 3 bases between. CDR3 coding DNA: TGCAGCGCCAACCAAGAGACCCAGTACTTC. This gives the protein CSANQETQYF.

Many counts were recorded for this clonotype. The chain combines TRBV20-1 with TRBJ2-1, with TRBD2 matching 9 bases. Trimming removed 0 bases from V and 0 bases from J; junction bases left unmatched: 3. The CDR3 consists of 16 residues. CDR1 and CDR2 from the germline V gene are DFQATT and SNEGSKA (reference sequence). CDR3 loop: CSARDLAGSSYNEQFF. CDR3 DNA sequence: TGCAGTGCTAGAGATCTAGCGGGAAGCTCCTACAATGAGCAGTTCTTC.

To note about this clonotype: At one end, the junction sequence differs from germline, possibly due to a read error. The rearrangement joins TRBV12-3 or TRBV12-4 to TRBJ1-4; D is unclear. The CDR3 is made up of 14 amino acids. In DNA form, the CDR3 reads TGTGCCAGCTGTTTTGTCAGCGGTAATGAAAAACCGTTTTTT. Its translation: CASCFVSGNEKPFF.

At least ten counts were recorded for this clonotype. CDR3 bases: TGCGCCAGCAGCACTTCGGACAGGAGCTCTGGAAACACCATATATTTT. Translated: CASSTSDRSSGNTIYF. The chain employs TRBV5-1 and TRBJ1-3, with 7 bases fitting TRBD1. The J segment lost 0 bases and the V segment lost 4 bases, leaving 7 bases of the junction unmatched. Germline V gene lookup returns CDR1 SGHRS and CDR2 YFSETQ. There are 16 residues in the CDR3. Looking up the rest from reference TRBV5-1 and TRBJ1-3 gives the full variable domain: KAGVTQTPRYLIKTRGQQVTLSCSPISGHRSVSWYQQTPGQGLQFLFEYFSETQRNKGNFPGRFSGRQFSNSRSEMNVSTLELGDSALYLCASSTSDRSSGNTIYFGEGSWLTVV.

This clonotype was recorded at least ten times. This rearrangement joins TRBV20-1 to TRBJ2-7, with TRBD2 matching 7 bases. CDR3 length equals 14 residues. Germline CDR1 is DFQATT and CDR2 is SNEGSKA (reference sequence). V trimming: 2 bases; J trimming: 2 bases; junction bases outside the gene matches: 6. CDR3 amino acids: CSARLVSGAYEQYF. The CDR3 coding sequence is TGCAGTGCTAGATTAGTAAGCGGGGCCTACGAGCAGTACTTC.

This clonotype was counted ten times or more. This chain joins TRBV10-3 and TRBJ2-3, with D possibly matching TRBD1 (5 bases). The ends were cut back, 6 bases at V and 6 bases at J, with 19 bases in the middle. This CDR3 comprises 15 residues. From germline, CDR1 is ENHRY and CDR2 SYGVKD. CDR3 coding DNA: TGTGCCATCAGCCCAAAGGGGCTAGAGTACGATACGCAGTATTTT. Protein: CAISPKGLEYDTQYF.

There are many counts of this clonotype. The chain is built from TRBV24-1 and TRBJ1-6; no clear D. The germline CDR1 and CDR2 sequences are KGHDR and SFDVKD. This CDR3 region has 12 residues. V dropped 4 bases and J dropped 13 bases, with 10 bases sitting between them. CDR3 sequence: CATSDGIDPLHF. The DNA of the CDR3 is TGTGCCACCAGTGACGGGATCGATCCCCTCCACTTT.

This chain links TRBV5-1 with TRBJ2-7; no reliable D call. Trimming shortened V by 1 base and J by 7 bases, and 15 bases separated the two germline ends. From germline, CDR1 is SGHRS and CDR2 YFSETQ. CDR3 length equals 14 residues. In DNA form, the CDR3 reads TGCGCCAGCAGCTTGCCGTCTGCCCGGGTGGAGCAGTACTTC. It encodes CASSLPSARVEQYF.

This clonotype has ten or more counts. This chain uses TRBV20-1 with TRBJ1-2; D is ambiguous. Per the germline V gene, CDR1 is DFQATT and CDR2 is SNEGSKA (reference sequence). The CDR3 totals 11 residues. V lost 5 bases to trimming and J lost 2 bases, with 6 bases between them. The CDR3 is CSAGENYGYTF. The CDR3 nucleotides are TGCAGTGCTGGGGAAAACTATGGCTACACCTTC.

This clonotype was detected ten times or more. This chain links TRBV6-6 with TRBJ1-5, with a tentative D call TRBD1 (5 bases). CDR3 length: 17 amino acids. Germline V gene sequence: CDR1 MNHNY, CDR2 SVGAGI (reference sequence). The V gene lost 4 bases and the J gene lost 2 bases, with 18 bases spanning the gap. CDR3 DNA sequence: TGTGCCAGCAGTTGGGGGGAGGCAGGAATAGGCAATCAGCCCCAGCATTTT. Translated: CASSWGEAGIGNQPQHF.

This sequence joins TRBV5-1 and TRBJ2-1, with D perhaps matching TRBD2 (6 bases). V lost 7 bases, J lost 0 bases, and 20 bases lay in between. CDR3 length: 17 residues. CDR1 and CDR2 (germline): SGHRS, YFSETQ. The CDR3 sequence: CASGVSCGDGSYNEQFF. The CDR3 DNA sequence: TGCGCCAGCGGGGTTTCCTGCGGGGATGGCTCCTACAATGAGCAGTTCTTC.

This clonotype was seen repeatedly, ten times or more. CDR3 nucleotide sequence: TGTGCCAGCAGCCCAACGTCCGGAAACACCATATATTTT. Protein sequence: CASSPTSGNTIYF. The chain is built from TRBV5-5 and TRBJ1-3; no reliable D call. The ends were cut back, 4 bases at V and 4 bases at J, with 9 bases in the middle. Per the germline V gene, CDR1 is SGHKS and CDR2 is YYEKEE (reference sequence). This CDR3 has 13 residues.